This note documents a single TCR beta chain sequence. What it binds is unknown. Other DNA sequences in this sample translate to the same CDR3. The data were produced by immunoSEQ multiplex PCR, yet TCRdb's version contains in-frame clones alone and is incomplete. The table shows about 90,000 clones, with around 91% occurring only once. This entry belongs to a study of OX40 agonist ivuxolimab in advanced cancers. Study results and limitations: Averaging showed that CD8+ T cells had more expanded clones than CD4+ did. Clonal expansion among partial responders at 0.1-3.0 mg/kg ranked near the lowest.

V was shortened by 2 bases and J by 2 bases, with 3 bases between the two germline ends. This CDR3 contains 13 residues. Germline assignment: CDR1 SGHTA and CDR2 FQGTGA. This TCR was sampled from an adult with an advanced solid tumor such as melanoma, head and neck, liver or kidney cancer. The sequencing used CD4+ or CD8+ T cells sorted from blood, collected in a trial of the OX40 agonist ivuxolimab. The V and J genes are TRBV7-3 and TRBJ2-2; D is undetermined. The CDR3 nucleotides read TGTGCCAGCAGCTTAGGAAACACCGGGGAGCTGTTTTTT. It yields the protein CASSLGNTGELFF.